This T cell receptor beta chain appears in the sequencing data of a study of blood T cell repertoires in COVID-19. Profiling relied on immunoSEQ multiplex PCR, and the TCRdb table lists in-frame clones only, not all of them. The table includes under 350,000 clones, around 84% detected once. Trimming removed 1 base from V and 6 bases from J; junction bases left unmatched: 3. The germline gives CDR1 SGHTS, CDR2 YDEGEE. The length of the CDR3 is 16 residues. Cohort 3 recovered donors had two negative PCRs, clearance, or symptom resolution. The sequenced material came from PBMCs or T cells enriched from blood (not recorded which). This chain uses TRBV5-8 with TRBJ2-1, with 14 bases that match TRBD2. The sequence was obtained from a young man who had recovered from COVID-19. DNA for the CDR3: TGTGCCAGCAGCTTGAGCGGACTAGCGGGGGGCAATGAGCAGTTCTTC. It specifies CASSLSGLAGGNEQFF.